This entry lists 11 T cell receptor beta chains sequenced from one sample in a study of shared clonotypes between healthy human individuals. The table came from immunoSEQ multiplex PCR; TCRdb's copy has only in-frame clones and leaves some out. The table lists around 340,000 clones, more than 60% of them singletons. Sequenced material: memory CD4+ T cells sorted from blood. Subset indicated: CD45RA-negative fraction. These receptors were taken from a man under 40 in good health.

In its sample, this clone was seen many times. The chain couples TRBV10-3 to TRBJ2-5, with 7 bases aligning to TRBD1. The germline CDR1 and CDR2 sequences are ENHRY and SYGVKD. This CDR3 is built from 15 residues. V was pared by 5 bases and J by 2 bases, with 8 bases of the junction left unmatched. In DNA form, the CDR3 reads TGTGCCATCAGTAAAGACAGGGCTTCTCAAGAGACCCAGTACTTC. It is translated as CAISKDRASQETQYF.

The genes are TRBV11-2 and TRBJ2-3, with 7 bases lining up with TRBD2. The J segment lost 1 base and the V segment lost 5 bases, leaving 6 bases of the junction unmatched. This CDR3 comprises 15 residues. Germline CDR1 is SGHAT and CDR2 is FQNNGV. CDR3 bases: TGTGCCAGCAGCCGGGTACTAGCGCGCACAGATACGCAGTATTTT. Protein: CASSRVLARTDTQYF.

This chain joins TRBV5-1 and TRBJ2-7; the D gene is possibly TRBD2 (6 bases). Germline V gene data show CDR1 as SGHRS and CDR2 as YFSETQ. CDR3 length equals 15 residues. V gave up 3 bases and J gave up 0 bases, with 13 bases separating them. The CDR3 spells CASSWGDASSYEQYF. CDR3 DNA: TGCGCCAGCAGCTGGGGGGACGCCAGCTCCTACGAGCAGTACTTC.

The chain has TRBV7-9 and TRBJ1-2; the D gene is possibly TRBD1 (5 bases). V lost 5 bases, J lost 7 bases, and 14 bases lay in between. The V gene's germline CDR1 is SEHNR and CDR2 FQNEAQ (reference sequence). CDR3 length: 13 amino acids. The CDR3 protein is CASSLVAGIGYTF. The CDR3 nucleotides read TGTGCCAGCAGCCTAGTGGCAGGGATTGGCTACACCTTC.

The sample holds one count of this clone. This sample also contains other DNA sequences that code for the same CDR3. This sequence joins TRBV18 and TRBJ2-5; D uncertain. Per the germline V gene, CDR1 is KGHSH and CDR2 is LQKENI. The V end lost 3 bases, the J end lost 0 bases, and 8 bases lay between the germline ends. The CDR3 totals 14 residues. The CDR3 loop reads CASSPRRDQETQYF. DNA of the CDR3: TGTGCCAGCTCACCCCGTAGAGACCAAGAGACCCAGTACTTC.

The CDR3 DNA reads TGTGCCAGCACTGTCACAGGGCGAGGGGAGACCCAGTACTTC. Protein product: CASTVTGRGETQYF. This chain links TRBV6-6 with TRBJ2-5, with a weak D call TRBD1 (6 bases). The CDR3 covers 14 residues. The V gene lost 7 bases and the J gene lost 5 bases, with 17 bases spanning the gap. CDR1 and CDR2 from the germline V gene are MNHNY and SVGAGI (reference sequence).

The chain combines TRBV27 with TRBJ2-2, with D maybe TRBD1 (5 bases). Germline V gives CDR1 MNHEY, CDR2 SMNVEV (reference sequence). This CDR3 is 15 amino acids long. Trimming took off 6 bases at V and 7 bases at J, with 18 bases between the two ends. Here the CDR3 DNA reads TGTGCCAGCAGCTATAAAGACAGATCTGACGGGGAGCTGTTTTTT. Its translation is CASSYKDRSDGELFF.

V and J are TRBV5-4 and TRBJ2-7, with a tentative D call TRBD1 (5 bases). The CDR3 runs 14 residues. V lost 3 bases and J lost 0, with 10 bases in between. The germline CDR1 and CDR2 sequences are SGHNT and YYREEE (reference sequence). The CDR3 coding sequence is TGTGCCAGCAGCTCCCCACAGGCCTCCTACGAGCAGTACTTC. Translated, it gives CASSSPQASYEQYF.

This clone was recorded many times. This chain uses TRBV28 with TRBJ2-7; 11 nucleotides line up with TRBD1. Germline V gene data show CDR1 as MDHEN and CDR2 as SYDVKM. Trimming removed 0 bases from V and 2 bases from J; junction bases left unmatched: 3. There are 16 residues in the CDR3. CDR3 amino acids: CASSLWAGQGAYEQYF. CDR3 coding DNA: TGTGCCAGCAGTTTATGGGCGGGACAGGGGGCCTACGAGCAGTACTTC.

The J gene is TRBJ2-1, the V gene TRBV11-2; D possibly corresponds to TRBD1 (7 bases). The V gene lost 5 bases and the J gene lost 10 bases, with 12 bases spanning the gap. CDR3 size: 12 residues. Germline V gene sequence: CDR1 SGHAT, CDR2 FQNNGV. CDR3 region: CASSPGGWEQFF. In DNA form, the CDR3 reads TGTGCCAGCAGCCCAGGGGGGTGGGAGCAGTTCTTC. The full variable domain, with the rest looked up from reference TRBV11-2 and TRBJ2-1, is EAGVAQSPRYKIIEKRQSVAFWCNPISGHATLYWYQQILGQGPKLLIQFQNNGVVDDSQLPKDRFSAERLKGVDSTLKIQPAKLEDSAVYLCASSPGGWEQFFGPGTRLTVL.

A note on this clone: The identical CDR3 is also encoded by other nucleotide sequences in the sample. The CDR3 is CASSSYNEQFF. Written as DNA, the CDR3 is TGTGCCAGCAGCTCGTACAATGAGCAGTTCTTC. J is TRBJ2-1 and V is TRBV5-6; D uncertain. V was pared by 3 bases and J by 4 bases, with 2 bases between. The CDR3 spans 11 residues. Looked up from germline, CDR1 is SGHDT and CDR2 is YYEEEE.